The 8 T cell receptor beta chains listed next were all sequenced from one sample in a study of tumor and adjacent non-tumor tissue in lung cancer. TCRbeta libraries were built with three rounds of nested PCR, modified from ARM-PCR. In TCRdb, the multiplex PCR reads were re-called with MiXCR into one record per CDR3 protein. Of about 200,000 distinct CDR3 sequences detected, less than 80% appear once; the ten largest clones hold under 30%. No cell sorting was done before RNA was extracted from the tissue. The sequencing input was lung tumor tissue. The receptor source for this set is a man aged 55-75 years with non-small cell lung cancer.

For this clonotype: Just one base apart from a much larger clone, this may be a read error. The rearrangement links TRBV20-1 to TRBJ2-3; D not resolved. The CDR3 is 11 residues long. In germline, CDR1 is DFQATT, CDR2 SNEGSKA (reference sequence). The CDR3 sequence: CSASNRDAQYF. The CDR3 nucleotides are TGCAGTGCTAGTAATAGAGATGCGCAGTATTTT.

J is TRBJ2-5 and V is TRBV5-6; D unresolved. Germline CDR1 reads SGHDT; CDR2 reads YYEEEE. The CDR3 totals 12 residues. V gave up 0 bases and J gave up 5 bases, with 5 bases separating them. This chain's CDR3 is CASSLAIETQYF. CDR3 coding DNA: TGTGCCAGCAGCTTGGCTATTGAGACCCAGTACTTC.

The sample holds a few counts of this clonotype. This may stem from a read error, because a much larger clone lies one nucleotide away. This sequence joins TRBV6-2 or TRBV6-3 and TRBJ1-5, with unresolved D. The CDR3 runs 13 residues. Trimming removed 7 bases from V and 0 bases from J, with 7 bases in between. CDR1 is MNHEY, CDR2 SVGEGT, per germline. CDR3 protein: CASTPTSNQPQHF. The CDR3 DNA sequence: TGTGCCAGCACCCCGACTAGCAATCAGCCCCAGCATTTT.

This clonotype has at least ten counts. V and J are TRBV20-1 and TRBJ1-1; D unresolved. This CDR3 is built from 14 residues. The germline V and J ends were trimmed by 3 bases and 1 base, with 12 bases remaining between them. Germline-derived CDR1 and CDR2 are DFQATT and SNEGSKA (reference sequence). CDR3: CSASSQISNTEAFF. In DNA, the CDR3 is TGCAGTGCTAGCTCACAGATCTCGAACACTGAAGCTTTCTTT.

Details on this clonotype: The conserved phenylalanine or tryptophan normally closing the CDR3 is absent here, so this likely arose from a read error. This chain joins TRBV6-1 and TRBJ2-3, with 12 bases matching TRBD2. Germline V gene lookup returns CDR1 MNHNS and CDR2 SASEGT. This CDR3 is built from 15 residues. Here the CDR3 reads CVNSEASGGADTQYL. The CDR3 nucleotides read TGTGTCAACAGTGAAGCTAGCGGGGGGGCAGATACGCAGTATCTT.

Notes on this clonotype: This may come from a read error, since a much larger clone is one base off. V gene TRBV28 combines with J gene TRBJ2-7; 9 bases map to TRBD2. The CDR3 runs 15 residues. Per germline, CDR1 MDHEN and CDR2 SYDVKM. The CDR3 DNA sequence: TGTGCCAGCAATTTATTGACTAGCGGATTCTACGAGCAGTACTTC. Translation: CASNLLTSGFYEQYF.

With regard to this clonotype: Relative to the germline gene, one junction end is altered; a read error may explain this. The V and J genes are TRBV28 and TRBJ2-5; D might be TRBD1 (6 bases). The CDR3 has 15 amino acids. Per germline, CDR1 MDHEN and CDR2 SYDVKM. Written as DNA, the CDR3 is TGTGACAGCAGTTTAGGGGGTGGGGTCCAAGAGACCCAGTACTTC. Its protein is CDSSLGGGVQETQYF.

This clonotype was detected a few times. The rearrangement joins TRBV11-2 to TRBJ1-3; no firm D call. Germline V gene sequence: CDR1 SGHAT, CDR2 FQNNGV. The CDR3 spans 15 residues. Trimming took off 1 base at V and 4 bases at J, with 11 bases between the two ends. CDR3 residues: CASSLGSSGGNTIYF. The CDR3 bases are TGTGCCAGCAGCTTAGGCAGCAGCGGGGGAAACACCATATATTTT.